Shown below are 16 T cell receptor beta chains from a single sample sequenced in a study of blood T cell repertoires in COVID-19. The repertoire was sequenced with immunoSEQ multiplex PCR; TCRdb's copy has only in-frame clones and lacks some. The sample includes 150,000 to 200,000 clones, roughly 80% seen only once; the top ten take about 14%. The sequenced sample consisted of peripheral blood. These TCRs come from a woman aged 70-85 years with COVID-19, enrolled during active disease.

V gene TRBV15 combines with J gene TRBJ1-2, with D perhaps TRBD1 (6 bases). The CDR3 has 12 amino acids. The V end lost 4 bases, the J end lost 8 bases, and 11 bases lay between the germline ends. The germline V gene encodes CDR1 LNHNV and CDR2 YYDKDF (reference sequence). The CDR3, as DNA: TGTGCCACCAGCACATCGGACAGCGGCTACACCTTC. Protein sequence: CATSTSDSGYTF.

The V call is TRBV19, the J call TRBJ1-3; 10 positions agree with TRBD1. After removal of 4 bases from V and 4 bases from J, the junction contained 7 bases not matched to a gene. The germline gives CDR1 LNHDA, CDR2 SQIVND (reference sequence). The CDR3 is 16 amino acids. The CDR3 coding sequence is TGTGCCAGTAGTACGACGGACAGGGGGATCGGAAACACCATATATTTT. Residues: CASSTTDRGIGNTIYF. Together with reference TRBV19 and TRBJ1-3, the CDR3 gives the full variable domain: DGGITQSPKYLFRKEGQNVTLSCEQNLNHDAMYWYRQDPGQGLRLIYYSQIVNDFQKGDIAEGYSVSREKKESFPLTVTSAQKNPTAFYLCASSTTDRGIGNTIYFGEGSWLTVV.

This chain joins TRBV5-6 and TRBJ2-1; 11 bases map to TRBD2. The V and J ends lost 2 bases and 5 bases, in that order; junction bases with no gene match: 9. Germline CDR1 and CDR2: SGHDT and YYEEEE. The CDR3 runs to 17 residues. The CDR3 loop reads CASSLRLLAGANNEQFF. CDR3 DNA: TGTGCCAGCAGCTTACGTCTACTAGCGGGGGCCAACAATGAGCAGTTCTTC.

The genes are TRBV28 and TRBJ1-5; 8 bases are shared with TRBD1. The ends lost 0 bases at V and 4 bases at J; junction bases unmatched: 5. Per the germline V gene, CDR1 is MDHEN and CDR2 is SYDVKM. CDR3 length: 16 residues. The DNA for the CDR3 is TGTGCCAGCAGTTTATGGCGGACAGGGCGAAATCAGCCCCAGCATTTT. Translation: CASSLWRTGRNQPQHF.

The CDR3 region is CASSFFREPQDTQYF. The CDR3 DNA sequence: TGTGCCAGCAGCTTCTTTCGGGAGCCCCAAGATACGCAGTATTTT. V is TRBV7-6 and J is TRBJ2-3, with TRBD2 as a possible D gene (6 bases). Germline lookup yields CDR1 SGHVS and CDR2 FNYEAQ. This CDR3 comprises 15 residues. V was clipped by 3 bases and J by 5 bases, with 15 bases between them. The entire variable domain, with the rest obtained from reference TRBV7-6 and TRBJ2-3, is as follows: GAGVSQSPRYKVTKRGQDVALRCDPISGHVSLYWYRQALGQGPEFLTYFNYEAQQDKSGLPNDRFSAERPEGSISTLTIQRTEQRDSAMYRCASSFFREPQDTQYFGPGTRLTVL.

V is TRBV6-1 and J is TRBJ1-1, with 7 nucleotides matching TRBD1. In germline, CDR1 is MNHNS, CDR2 SASEGT. The CDR3 has 15 residues. After removal of 2 bases from V and 1 base from J, the junction contained 4 bases not matched to a gene. The CDR3 DNA is TGTGCCAGCAGTGAATTGGCAGGGGGGAACACTGAAGCTTTCTTT. Its protein product is CASSELAGGNTEAFF.

CDR3 protein: CASSRASGGAGELFF. The CDR3 DNA sequence: TGTGCCAGCAGCCGGGCTAGCGGGGGGGCAGGGGAGCTGTTTTTT. The chain joins TRBV27 to TRBJ2-2; TRBD2 matches 12 bases. CDR1 and CDR2 from the germline V gene are MNHEY and SMNVEV (reference sequence). This CDR3 is built from 15 residues. The trim removed 6 bases at V and 8 bases at J, leaving 7 bases unmatched.

This clone was recorded once. The rearrangement uses TRBV9 and TRBJ1-2; D is perhaps TRBD1 (6 bases). V was shortened by 0 bases and J by 2 bases, with 11 bases between the two germline ends. CDR3 size: 15 residues. Germline V lookup: CDR1 SGDLS, CDR2 YYNGEE. CDR3 in amino acids: CASSVGGPLNYGYTF. The CDR3 DNA sequence: TGTGCCAGCAGCGTAGGGGGGCCTTTGAACTATGGCTACACCTTC.

The chain is built from TRBV19 and TRBJ1-5; D gene unclear. V dropped 6 bases and J dropped 5 bases, with 14 bases sitting between them. The CDR3 loop spans 14 amino acids. Per the germline V gene, CDR1 is LNHDA and CDR2 is SQIVND (reference sequence). The CDR3 bases are TGTGCCAGTAGCCTCAGGTTATCCGATCAGCCCCAGCATTTT. This codes for CASSLRLSDQPQHF.

The J gene is TRBJ1-2, the V gene TRBV4-1, with D unresolved. The length of the CDR3 is 11 residues. Trimming removed 3 bases from V and 7 bases from J, with 6 bases in between. The germline gives CDR1 MGHRA, CDR2 YSYEKL. The CDR3: CASSQNGGYTF. DNA for the CDR3: TGCGCCAGCAGCCAGAACGGTGGCTACACCTTC.

The chain links TRBV16 to TRBJ1-6; D may be TRBD1 (5 bases). V was trimmed by 1 base and J by 7 bases, leaving 11 bases between them. The CDR3 is 15 amino acids. The V gene's germline CDR1 is KGHSY and CDR2 FQNENV. The CDR3 DNA sequence: TGTGCCAGCAGCCAATTGGGGGGAAGGAATTCACCCCTCCACTTT. Translation: CASSQLGGRNSPLHF.

The DNA of the CDR3 is TGTGCCAGCAGTTCCCTATCTGCGGGGGGCGTATTGACTGAAGCTTTCTTT. This encodes CASSSLSAGGVLTEAFF. This chain connects TRBV27 to TRBJ1-1; maybe TRBD1 (6 bases). Trimming stripped 4 bases from V and 5 bases from J, with 23 bases between. The CDR3 runs to 17 residues. Germline V gene sequence: CDR1 MNHEY, CDR2 SMNVEV (reference sequence).

The chain couples TRBV6-4 to TRBJ2-6; tentative D call: TRBD1 (5 bases). V was cut by 2 bases and J by 1 base, with 9 bases left in between. CDR1 is MRHNA and CDR2 is SNTAGT in the germline V gene. The CDR3 consists of 16 residues. In DNA, the CDR3 is TGTGCCAGCAGTGACCAGCAGGGATCTGGGGCCAACGTCCTGACTTTC. Its translation: CASSDQQGSGANVLTF.

The chain joins TRBV10-3 to TRBJ2-7; weak D call: TRBD1 (6 bases). The V gene's germline CDR1 is ENHRY and CDR2 SYGVKD. V lost 6 bases to trimming and J lost 5 bases, with 17 bases between them. There are 14 residues in the CDR3. CDR3 in amino acids: CAISPIHRANEQYF. In DNA form, the CDR3 reads TGTGCCATCAGCCCTATCCACAGGGCTAACGAGCAGTACTTC.

The genes are TRBV2 and TRBJ2-7, with D perhaps TRBD1 (7 bases). In germline, CDR1 is SNHLY, CDR2 FYNNEI. V was shortened by 4 bases and J by 2 bases, with 15 bases between the two germline ends. This CDR3 is 15 amino acids long. CDR3 protein: CASSAEDRRAYEQYF. Here the CDR3 DNA reads TGTGCCAGCAGTGCCGAGGACAGGAGGGCCTACGAGCAGTACTTC.

The chain carries TRBV27 and TRBJ2-1; 9 bases are shared with TRBD2. Trimming cost V 7 bases and J 6 bases; bases outside gene matches: 10. Germline loops: CDR1 MNHEY, CDR2 SMNVEV (reference sequence). The CDR3 sequence is 15 residues long. The CDR3 DNA is TGTGCCAGCACCACGCTAGCGGGGTGGTCCAATGAGCAGTTCTTC. This gives the protein CASTTLAGWSNEQFF.